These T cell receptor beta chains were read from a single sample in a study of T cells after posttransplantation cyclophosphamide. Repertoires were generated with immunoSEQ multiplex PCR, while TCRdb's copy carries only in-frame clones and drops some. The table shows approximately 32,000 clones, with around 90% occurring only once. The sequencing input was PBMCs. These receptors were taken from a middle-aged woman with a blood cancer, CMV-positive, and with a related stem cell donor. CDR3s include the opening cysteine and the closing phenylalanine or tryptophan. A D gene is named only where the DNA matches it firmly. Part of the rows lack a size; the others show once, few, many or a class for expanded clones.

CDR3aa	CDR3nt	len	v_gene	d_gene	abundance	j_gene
CASSTGMAGQETQYF	TGTGCCAGCAGCACGGGAATGGCAGGCCAAGAGACCCAGTACTTC	15	TRBV5-5	-	-	TRBJ2-5
CASSLWGRPLQQPQHF	TGTGCCAGCAGTTTATGGGGCAGGCCCCTGCAGCAGCCCCAGCATTTT	16	TRBV27	-	-	TRBJ1-5
CASSLLAGGDTQYF	TGTGCCAGCAGCCTACTAGCGGGGGGGGATACGCAGTATTTT	14	TRBV27	TRBD2	-	TRBJ2-3
CASSTGQGAETQYF	TGTGCCAGTAGTACAGGACAGGGGGCAGAGACCCAGTACTTC	14	TRBV19	TRBD1	-	TRBJ2-5
CASSRRGEKLFF	TGTGCCAGCAGCCGCCGGGGTGAAAAACTGTTTTTT	12	TRBV6-5	-	few	TRBJ1-4
CASSSTGSSYNEQFF	TGTGCCAGCAGCTCAACAGGGAGCTCCTACAATGAGCAGTTCTTC	15	TRBV7-3	-	once	TRBJ2-1
CASGTTGWEQYF	TGTGCCAGTGGGACTACGGGATGGGAGCAGTACTTC	12	TRBV2	TRBD2	-	TRBJ2-7
CASSFNRQGGTDTQYF	TGTGCCAGCAGTTTTAACCGACAGGGCGGCACAGATACGCAGTATTTT	16	TRBV6-6	TRBD1	-	TRBJ2-3
CASSVQRGGGELFF	TGTGCCAGCAGCGTCCAAAGGGGAGGCGGGGAGCTGTTTTTT	14	TRBV9	-	-	TRBJ2-2
CASSTLDTQYF	TGTGCCAGCAGCACTCTCGATACGCAGTATTTT	11	TRBV7-9	-	-	TRBJ2-3
CASSGQGRTGELFF	TGTGCCAGCAGCGGACAGGGTCGCACCGGGGAGCTGTTTTTT	14	TRBV5-6	TRBD1	-	TRBJ2-2
CASSFTRTGRTGELFF	TGTGCCAGCAGTTTCACCCGGACAGGGAGGACCGGGGAGCTGTTTTTT	16	TRBV27	TRBD1	-	TRBJ2-2
CASSPRDSLSSDTQYF	TGCGCCAGCAGCCCCCGGGACAGTTTGTCGTCAGATACGCAGTATTTT	16	TRBV5-1	TRBD1	-	TRBJ2-3
CASSLVRTGKQETQYF	TGTGCCAGCAGTTTAGTCCGGACAGGGAAACAAGAGACCCAGTACTTC	16	TRBV28	TRBD1	-	TRBJ2-5
CASNRGVQGAWTGELFF	TGTGCCAGCAACCGGGGGGTCCAAGGGGCTTGGACCGGGGAGCTGTTTTTT	17	TRBV7-2	TRBD2	-	TRBJ2-2
CSVEEPVDFDRDFTDTQYF	TGCAGCGTTGAAGAGCCTGTAGACTTCGACAGGGATTTCACAGATACGCAGTATTTT	19	TRBV29-1	TRBD1	-	TRBJ2-3
CASSLGRGPYNEQFF	TGTGCCAGCAGCTTGGGCAGGGGACCTTACAATGAGCAGTTCTTC	15	TRBV5-4	-	-	TRBJ2-1
CASSQGGLAGGPWTGELFF	TGTGCCAGCAGTCAAGGGGGACTAGCGGGGGGGCCGTGGACCGGGGAGCTGTTTTTT	19	TRBV6-1	TRBD2	few	TRBJ2-2
CASSGDSYTEAFF	TGTGCCAGCAGCGGGGACAGCTACACTGAAGCTTTCTTT	13	TRBV9	TRBD1	-	TRBJ1-1
CASSRGRAYEQYF	TGTGCCAGCAGCAGGGGCCGAGCCTACGAGCAGTACTTC	13	TRBV27	-	-	TRBJ2-7
CASSLAGSSYEQYF	TGTGCCAGCAGCTTAGCTGGCAGCTCCTACGAGCAGTACTTC	14	TRBV7-2	-	-	TRBJ2-7
CASRRLAPTGEDEQYF	TGTGCCAGCAGACGATTAGCCCCGACAGGGGAAGACGAGCAGTACTTC	16	TRBV7-9	TRBD1	-	TRBJ2-7
CASSQDGGDDQPQHF	TGCGCCAGCAGCCAAGATGGAGGGGACGATCAGCCCCAGCATTTT	15	TRBV4-3	-	-	TRBJ1-5
CASSLDHGTGNIQYF	TGTGCCAGCAGCTTGGATCATGGGACAGGGAACATTCAGTACTTC	15	TRBV5-5	TRBD1	-	TRBJ2-4
CASSLRGAGDTDTQYF	TGTGCCAGCAGCCTGCGGGGGGCGGGGGACACAGATACGCAGTATTTT	16	TRBV4-2	TRBD2	-	TRBJ2-3
CASSQVNLRGSYGYTF	TGTGCCAGCAGCCAAGTTAACCTCAGGGGAAGCTATGGCTACACCTTC	16	TRBV14	-	-	TRBJ1-2
CASSPGQGIDGYTF	TGTGCCAGCTCACCGGGACAGGGGATAGATGGCTACACCTTC	14	TRBV18	TRBD1	-	TRBJ1-2
CASSLYGTGGSYEQYF	TGTGCCAGCAGTTTATACGGGACAGGGGGATCCTACGAGCAGTACTTC	16	TRBV27	TRBD1	-	TRBJ2-7
CASSFARATGELFF	TGTGCCAGCAGCTTTGCCAGGGCCACCGGGGAGCTGTTTTTT	14	TRBV7-9	-	-	TRBJ2-2
CASSQVGQWKYEQYF	TGTGCCAGCAGCCAGGTCGGACAGTGGAAGTACGAGCAGTACTTC	15	TRBV14	-	-	TRBJ2-7
CASSQVPKRRTDTQYF	TGCGCCAGCAGCCAAGTCCCCAAGCGTCGCACAGATACGCAGTATTTT	16	TRBV4-1	-	once	TRBJ2-3
CASTETKGYGYTF	TGTGCCAGTACCGAGACTAAGGGTTATGGCTACACCTTC	13	TRBV19	-	-	TRBJ1-2
CASSQVGGYEQYF	TGCGCCAGCAGCCAAGTCGGGGGCTACGAGCAGTACTTC	13	TRBV4-1	-	-	TRBJ2-7
CASTLAGGADEQYF	TGCGCCAGCACCCTCGCGGGGGGGGCCGACGAGCAGTACTTC	14	TRBV5-1	TRBD2	-	TRBJ2-7
CASSLTSEETQYF	TGCGCCAGCAGCCTGACGTCGGAGGAGACCCAGTACTTC	13	TRBV4-1	-	-	TRBJ2-5
CSVEGRGGGGKTQYF	TGCAGCGTTGAAGGCAGGGGTGGGGGAGGGAAGACCCAGTACTTC	15	TRBV29-1	-	-	TRBJ2-5
CATNPLRGTDTQYF	TGTGCCACCAATCCACTGAGGGGCACAGATACGCAGTATTTT	14	TRBV28	-	once	TRBJ2-3